This T cell receptor (beta chain) was retrieved from a study of shared clonotypes between healthy human individuals. Study findings and constraints: Depth was large, yet rarefaction showed that sorted-subset sequencing was incomplete.

This clone was observed a handful of times. Antigen specificity is unknown. V shed 5 bases and J shed 0 bases, with 17 bases lying between them. From germline, CDR1 is SGHTA and CDR2 FQGNSA. The CDR3 extends over 16 amino acids. Caucasian adults living in Nashville, Tennessee, provided all samples. CD45RA-negative memory and CD45RA+ naive subsets were split from the CD4+ cells. Sequencing was at deep level. The method was immunoSEQ multiplex PCR; TCRdb's version includes in-frame clones alone and lacks a portion of them. The table has approximately 1,000,000 clones, around 78% seen once. The TCR originated in a man younger than 30 in good health. Some clones in this sample may be carry-over from other donors' samples. Sequences were obtained from memory CD4+ T cells from PBMCs. Subset reported: CD45RA-negative fraction. The rearrangement uses TRBV7-2 and TRBJ2-7, with D perhaps TRBD2 (6 bases). CDR3 residues: CASSLQAGFTSYEQYF. In nucleotides, the CDR3 is TGTGCCAGCAGCCTTCAAGCGGGTTTTACCTCCTACGAGCAGTACTTC.